This TCR beta chain is drawn from a study of T-cell reconstitution after alpha-beta-depleted transplantation in children. Findings and caveats of the study: About two months after transplant, alpha-beta T cells reportedly came from several hundred expanded graft clones. Newly made T cells mostly supplied T-cell counts and diversity one year after transplant. Elevated TCRbeta diversity at day 60 was traced, in some patients, to surviving recipient T cells and thymic progenitors.

Trimming left V 8 bases short and J 0 bases short, with 13 bases between. This CDR3 is built from 14 residues. CDR1 is SEHNR and CDR2 is FQNEAQ in the germline V gene (reference sequence). Preparing the TCRbeta library involved the use of unique molecular identifiers. From the PCR reads, TCRdb called clonotypes with MiXCR, one entry per CDR3 protein. Of more than 400,000 distinct CDR3 sequences listed, 9.5% to 12% were seen once; the top ten hold 12% to 15%. This clonotype showed up just a few times. The antigen is undetermined. V usage is TRBV7-9 and J usage is TRBJ1-1; maybe TRBD1 (5 bases). This clonotype was obtained from a female patient aged 2-10 years who had a stem cell transplant for aplastic anemia, so the T cells may come from the graft donor. Material: PBMCs, mostly from graft donor cells, obtained 180 days after TCRalphabeta/CD19-depleted stem cell transplant. CDR3 nucleotide sequence: TGTGCCAGCGGACTCAGGGAGGTGAACACTGAAGCTTTCTTT. Translated, it gives CASGLREVNTEAFF.